A selection of T cell receptor beta chains follows, all from one sample in a study of T cells of healthy individuals. TCRdb re-called the 5' RACE reads with MiXCR, one entry per CDR3 protein. The sample has 95,000 to 100,000 distinct CDR3 sequences; under 20% are singletons. All receptors come from a human donor in good health. Both conserved end residues are part of each CDR3. The D gene is left open where the match is weak. Not all rows give a size; the values are once, few, many and, for expanded clones, a class.

V gene	clone size	CDR3 length	J gene	D gene	CDR3 protein	CDR3 DNA
TRBV29-1	few	14	TRBJ1-2	.	CSPPSRSGVDGYTF	TGCAGCCCTCCCTCTAGGTCAGGGGTGGATGGCTACACCTTC
TRBV6-2/TRBV6-3	.	12	TRBJ2-1	.	CAVLDGYNEQFF	TGTGCCGTCCTCGACGGCTACAATGAGCAGTTCTTC
TRBV27	.	14	TRBJ1-5	.	CASRQGYSNQPQHF	TGTGCCAGCAGGCAGGGGTATAGCAATCAGCCCCAGCATTTT
TRBV29-1	many	13	TRBJ2-7	.	CSVGGGQIYEQYF	TGCAGCGTTGGGGGGGGACAGATCTACGAGCAGTACTTC
TRBV5-1	few	16	TRBJ2-3	TRBD1	CASSLVRQGARDTQYF	TGCGCCAGCAGCTTGGTTAGACAGGGGGCGAGGGATACGCAGTATTTT
TRBV4-3	few	17	TRBJ2-5	TRBD2	CASSQDLGLAGEETQYF	TGCGCCAGCAGCCAAGATCTGGGACTAGCGGGAGAAGAGACCCAGTACTTC
TRBV28	few	14	TRBJ2-1	TRBD2	CASSLSGGLARQFF	TGTGCCAGCAGTCTCTCCGGGGGACTAGCGAGGCAGTTCTTC
TRBV20-1	few	14	TRBJ1-6	.	CSALLVGHNSPLHF	TGCAGTGCTCTGCTTGTGGGCCATAATTCACCCCTCCACTTT
TRBV20-1	many	16	TRBJ1-6	.	CSARPAGTLGNSPLHF	TGCAGTGCCCGGCCGGCCGGGACCTTGGGGAATTCACCCCTCCACTTT
TRBV12-3/TRBV12-4	few	13	TRBJ1-5	.	CASSLGRRQPQHF	TGTGCCAGCAGTTTGGGCAGAAGGCAGCCCCAGCATTTT
TRBV6-1	.	14	TRBJ1-2	.	CASSEQGRAYGYTF	TGTGCCAGCAGTGAGCAGGGAAGAGCCTATGGCTACACCTTC
TRBV10-3	.	11	TRBJ2-7	.	CATRDNYEQYF	TGTGCCACCCGCGACAACTACGAGCAGTACTTC
TRBV7-3	many	13	TRBJ2-5	.	CASSLQGQETQYF	TGTGCCAGCAGCTTACAGGGACAAGAGACCCAGTACTTC
TRBV7-2	few	15	TRBJ2-7	TRBD2	CASSLDGSGHYEQYF	TGTGCCAGCAGCTTAGATGGTAGCGGGCACTACGAGCAGTACTTC